These 3 T cell receptor beta chains originate from one sample sequenced in a study of CD8 T cells in ankylosing spondylitis. Via MiXCR, TCRdb re-called the 5' RACE reads, giving one row per CDR3 protein. The sample yields 180,000 or so distinct CDR3 sequences, 11% seen once. The sequencing sample was made of blood, either unsorted or a sorted T cell fraction (not recorded which). These receptors came from a male donor with ankylosing spondylitis or in good health (not recorded which).

There are a few counts of this clonotype. A much larger clone differs from this one at a single base, so this may be a read error. The chain employs TRBV20-1 and TRBJ2-3, with D perhaps TRBD2 (5 bases). CDR3 length: 15 residues. The germline V gene encodes CDR1 DFQATT and CDR2 SNEGSKA (reference sequence). CDR3 loop: CCARRGMTSTDTQYF. The CDR3, as DNA: TGCTGCGCAAGAAGAGGGATGACTAGCACAGATACGCAGTATTTT.

V gene TRBV7-9 combines with J gene TRBJ2-1; no firm D call. CDR3 size: 13 residues. Germline V gene data show CDR1 as SEHNR and CDR2 as FQNEAQ (reference sequence). Trimming removed 3 bases from V and 9 bases from J, with 12 bases in between. The CDR3 here is CASSFSGFGEQFF. The CDR3 DNA follows: TGTGCCAGCAGCTTTAGTGGGTTCGGTGAGCAGTTCTTC. Full variable domain (missing parts from reference TRBV7-9 and TRBJ2-1): DTGVSQNPRHKITKRGQNVTFRCDPISEHNRLYWYRQTLGQGPEFLTYFQNEAQLEKSRLLSDRFSAERPKGSFSTLEIQRTEQGDSAMYLCASSFSGFGEQFFGPGTRLTVL.

This clonotype was seen ten or more times. The chain has TRBV4-2 and TRBJ1-1, with TRBD1 identical over 7 bases. With V trimmed by 3 bases and J by 2 bases, 9 bases remained unmatched. CDR1 LGHNA and CDR2 YNFKEQ come from the germline V gene. There are 16 residues in the CDR3. The CDR3 coding sequence is TGTGCCAGCAGCCACCATTGGACAGGCGAAAACACTGAAGCTTTCTTT. Its translation is CASSHHWTGENTEAFF.